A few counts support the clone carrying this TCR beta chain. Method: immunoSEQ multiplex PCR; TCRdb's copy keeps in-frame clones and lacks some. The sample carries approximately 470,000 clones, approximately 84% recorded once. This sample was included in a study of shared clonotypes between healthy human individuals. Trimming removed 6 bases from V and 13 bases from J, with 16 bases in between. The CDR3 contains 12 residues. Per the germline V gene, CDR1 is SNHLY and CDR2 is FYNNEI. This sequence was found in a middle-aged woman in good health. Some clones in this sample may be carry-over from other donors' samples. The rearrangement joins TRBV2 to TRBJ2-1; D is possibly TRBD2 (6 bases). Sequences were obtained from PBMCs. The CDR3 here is CASRPREGLQFF. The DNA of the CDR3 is TGTGCCAGCAGACCACGTGAGGGACTCCAGTTCTTC.